A single T cell receptor (beta chain) is shown here with its context. Researchers sorted participants into cohorts using their self-reported clinical history. Germline V gene data show CDR1 as SQVTM and CDR2 as ANQGSEA. This CDR3 is 14 amino acids long. V lost 6 bases, J lost 8 bases, and 14 bases stayed unmatched. These data are taken from a study of blood T cell repertoires in COVID-19. Original handling: Estimated nucleated cell counts came from reference gene primer amplification. Data came from immunoSEQ multiplex PCR; TCRdb stores just in-frame clones and leaves some out. The DNA was the basis for D and trimming; V, J and clone size are from that table. The data hold approximately 210,000 clones, with approximately 80% observed a single time.

The clonotype was recovered from a man aged 25-40 years with acute COVID-19. V usage is TRBV29-1 and J usage is TRBJ2-7; 9 bases fit TRBD1. Sequencing was done on a sample of PBMCs or T cells enriched from blood (not recorded which). CDR3 DNA sequence: TGCAGCGTACAGGGGGCCCCGGTTGAGAGTAAGCAGTACTTC. Translation: CSVQGAPVESKQYF.